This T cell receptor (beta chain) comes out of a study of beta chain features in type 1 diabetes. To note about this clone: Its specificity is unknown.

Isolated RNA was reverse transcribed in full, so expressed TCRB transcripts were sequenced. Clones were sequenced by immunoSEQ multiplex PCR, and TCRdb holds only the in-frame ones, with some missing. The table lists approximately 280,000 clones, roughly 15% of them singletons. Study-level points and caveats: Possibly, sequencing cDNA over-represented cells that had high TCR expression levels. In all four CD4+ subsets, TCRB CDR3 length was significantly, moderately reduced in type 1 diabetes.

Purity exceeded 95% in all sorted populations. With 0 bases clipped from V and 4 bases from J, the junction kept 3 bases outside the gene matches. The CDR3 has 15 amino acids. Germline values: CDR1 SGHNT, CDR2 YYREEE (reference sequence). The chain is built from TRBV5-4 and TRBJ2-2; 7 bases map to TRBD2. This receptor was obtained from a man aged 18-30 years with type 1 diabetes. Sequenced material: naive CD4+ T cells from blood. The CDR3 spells CASSLVSGLTGELFF. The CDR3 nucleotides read TGTGCCAGCAGCTTGGTTAGCGGGCTCACCGGGGAGCTGTTTTTT.